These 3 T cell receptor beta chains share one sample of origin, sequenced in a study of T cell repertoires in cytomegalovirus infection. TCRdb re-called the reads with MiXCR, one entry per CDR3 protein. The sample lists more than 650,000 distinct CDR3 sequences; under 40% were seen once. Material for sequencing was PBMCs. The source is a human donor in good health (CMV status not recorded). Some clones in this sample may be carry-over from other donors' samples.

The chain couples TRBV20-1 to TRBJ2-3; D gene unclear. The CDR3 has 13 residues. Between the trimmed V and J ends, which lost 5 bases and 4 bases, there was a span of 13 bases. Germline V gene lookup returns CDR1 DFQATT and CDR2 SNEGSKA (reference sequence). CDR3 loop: CSALVPWADTQYF. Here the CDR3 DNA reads TGCAGTGCTTTGGTACCCTGGGCAGATACGCAGTATTTT.

CDR3 sequence (DNA): TGTGCCAGCAGTTGTGGGGACGAGCAGTACTTC. Translating gives CASSCGDEQYF. The rearrangement links TRBV28 to TRBJ2-7, with D uncertain. The CDR3 runs 11 residues. Germline-derived CDR1 and CDR2 are MDHEN and SYDVKM. V was cut by 4 bases and J by 5 bases, with 6 bases left in between.

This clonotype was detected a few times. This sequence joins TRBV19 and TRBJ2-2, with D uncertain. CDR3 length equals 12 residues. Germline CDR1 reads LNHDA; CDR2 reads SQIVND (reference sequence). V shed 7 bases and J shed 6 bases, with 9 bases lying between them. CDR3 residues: CASTSGAGELFF. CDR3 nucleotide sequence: TGTGCCAGTACATCGGGCGCCGGGGAGCTGTTTTTT.